The 3 T cell receptor beta chains given below trace back to one sample, sequenced in a study of PD-1 blockade in classical Hodgkin lymphoma. Profiled with immunoSEQ multiplex PCR; TCRdb holds only in-frame clones, not every one. The sample holds under 25,000 clones, about three quarters seen once. Following autologous stem cell transplantation, relapse occurred in every patient, and exposure to brentuximab vedotin varied. Sequences were derived from peripheral blood mononuclear cells (PBMCs), sampled before the second cycle of nivolumab. All receptors come from a human donor with classical Hodgkin lymphoma.

The genes are TRBV19 and TRBJ1-1; a weak D match, TRBD1 (5 bases). V lost 3 bases, J lost 2 bases, and 13 bases lay in between. The germline CDR1 and CDR2 sequences are LNHDA and SQIVND (reference sequence). The CDR3 consists of 15 residues. This chain's CDR3 is CASSIRQGGNTEAFF. The CDR3 nucleotides read TGTGCCAGTAGTATCCGGCAGGGAGGAAACACTGAAGCTTTCTTT.

The chain combines TRBV10-1 with TRBJ2-3; D gene unclear. The CDR3 is 10 amino acids. Germline assignment: CDR1 WNHNN and CDR2 SYGVQD (reference sequence). Trimming cost V 9 bases and J 4 bases, with 5 bases left between them. The CDR3 spells CASNSDTQYF. DNA of the CDR3: TGCGCCAGTAATTCAGATACGCAGTATTTT.

This clone was found a few times. The chain has TRBV11-2 and TRBJ2-7; tentative D call: TRBD1 (6 bases). Deletions cut 6 bases from V and 4 bases from J, with 16 bases between. The CDR3 contains 14 residues. Germline-derived CDR1 and CDR2 are SGHAT and FQNNGV. The CDR3 here is CASRSYRVDYEQYF. The CDR3 region has the DNA TGTGCCAGCAGGTCCTACAGGGTTGATTACGAGCAGTACTTC.